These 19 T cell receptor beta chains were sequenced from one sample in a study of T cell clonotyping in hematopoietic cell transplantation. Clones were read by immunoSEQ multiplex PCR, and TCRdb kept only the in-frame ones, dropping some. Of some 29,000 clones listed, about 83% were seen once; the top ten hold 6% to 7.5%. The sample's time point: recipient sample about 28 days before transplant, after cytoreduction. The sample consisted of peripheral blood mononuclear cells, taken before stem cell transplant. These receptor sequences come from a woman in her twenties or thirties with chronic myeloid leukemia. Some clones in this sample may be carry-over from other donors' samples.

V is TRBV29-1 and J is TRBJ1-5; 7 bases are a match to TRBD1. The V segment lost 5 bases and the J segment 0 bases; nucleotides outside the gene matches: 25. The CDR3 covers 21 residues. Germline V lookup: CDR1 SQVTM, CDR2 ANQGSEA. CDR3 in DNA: TGCAGCGTTCTATTCGAGATGGGACAGCTTATCTATTATAGTAGCAATCAGCCCCAGCATTTT. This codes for CSVLFEMGQLIYYSSNQPQHF.

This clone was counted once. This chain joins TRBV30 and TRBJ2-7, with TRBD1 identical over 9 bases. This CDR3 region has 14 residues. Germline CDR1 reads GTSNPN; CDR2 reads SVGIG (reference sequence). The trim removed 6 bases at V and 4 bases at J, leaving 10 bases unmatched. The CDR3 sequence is CACLPRDRVYEQYF. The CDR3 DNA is TGTGCCTGCCTCCCCCGGGACAGGGTATACGAGCAGTACTTC.

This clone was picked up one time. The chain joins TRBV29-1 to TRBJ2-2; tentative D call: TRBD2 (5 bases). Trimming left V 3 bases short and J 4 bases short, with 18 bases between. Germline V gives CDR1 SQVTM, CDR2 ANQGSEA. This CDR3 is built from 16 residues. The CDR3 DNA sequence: TGCAGCGTTGAGGGCGACACTAGACGGGGCACCGGGGAGCTGTTTTTT. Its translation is CSVEGDTRRGTGELFF.

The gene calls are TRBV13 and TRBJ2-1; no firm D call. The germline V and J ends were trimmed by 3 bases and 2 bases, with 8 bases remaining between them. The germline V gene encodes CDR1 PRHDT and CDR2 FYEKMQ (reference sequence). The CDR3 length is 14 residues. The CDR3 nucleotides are TGTGCCAGCAGCTTCTCAGCCGCCTACAATGAGCAGTTCTTC. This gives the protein CASSFSAAYNEQFF.

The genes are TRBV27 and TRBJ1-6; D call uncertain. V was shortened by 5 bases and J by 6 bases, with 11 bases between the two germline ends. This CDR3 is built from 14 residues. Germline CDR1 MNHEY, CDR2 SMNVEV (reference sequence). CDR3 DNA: TGTGCCAGCAGTCTTCGACCTATTAATTCACCCCTCCACTTT. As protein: CASSLRPINSPLHF.

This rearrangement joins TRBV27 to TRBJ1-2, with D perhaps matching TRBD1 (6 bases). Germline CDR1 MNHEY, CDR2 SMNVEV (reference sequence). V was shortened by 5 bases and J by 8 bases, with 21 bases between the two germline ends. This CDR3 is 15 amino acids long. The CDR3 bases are TGTGCCAGCAGTCCTTTTTCCGGGACAAGAGACGGCTACACCTTC. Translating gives CASSPFSGTRDGYTF.

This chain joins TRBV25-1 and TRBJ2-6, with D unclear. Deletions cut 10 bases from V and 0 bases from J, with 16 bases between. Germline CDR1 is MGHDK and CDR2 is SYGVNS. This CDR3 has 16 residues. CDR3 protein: CATNYPSPSGANVLTF. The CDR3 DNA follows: TGTGCCACCAATTATCCCTCGCCCTCTGGGGCCAACGTCCTGACTTTC.

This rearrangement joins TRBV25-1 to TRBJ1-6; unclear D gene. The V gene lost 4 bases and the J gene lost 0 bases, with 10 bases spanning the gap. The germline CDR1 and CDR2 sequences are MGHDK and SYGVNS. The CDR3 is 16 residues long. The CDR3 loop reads CASSAPISSYNSPLHF. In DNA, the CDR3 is TGTGCCAGCAGTGCCCCTATTAGCTCCTATAATTCACCCCTCCACTTT.

CDR3 sequence reads: CASRGLAGDTDTQYF. CDR3 sequence (DNA): TGCGCCAGCAGGGGGTTAGCGGGGGACACAGATACGCAGTATTTT. This chain connects TRBV5-1 to TRBJ2-3; 9 bases fit TRBD2. This CDR3 comprises 15 residues. Trimming took 5 bases from V and 2 from J; bases not matched to a gene: 6. The V gene's germline CDR1 is SGHRS and CDR2 YFSETQ.

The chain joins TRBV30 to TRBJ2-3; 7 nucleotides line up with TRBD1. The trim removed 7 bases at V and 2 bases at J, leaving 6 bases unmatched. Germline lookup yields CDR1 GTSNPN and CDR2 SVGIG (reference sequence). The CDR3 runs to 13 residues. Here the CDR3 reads CALDRLITDTQYF. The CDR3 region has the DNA TGTGCCTTGGACAGGTTAATCACAGATACGCAGTATTTT.

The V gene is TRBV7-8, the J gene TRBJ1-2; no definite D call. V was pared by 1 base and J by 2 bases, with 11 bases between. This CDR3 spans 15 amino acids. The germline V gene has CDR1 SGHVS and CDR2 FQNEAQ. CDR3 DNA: TGTGCCAGCAGCTTAGTTTTATCGGGGAACTATGGCTACACCTTC. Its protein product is CASSLVLSGNYGYTF.

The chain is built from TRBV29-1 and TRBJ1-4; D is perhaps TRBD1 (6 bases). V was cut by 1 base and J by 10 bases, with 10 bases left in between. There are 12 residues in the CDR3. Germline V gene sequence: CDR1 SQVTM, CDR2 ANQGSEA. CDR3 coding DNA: TGCAGCGTTGAAGGGGCGGGGGCAAAACTGTTTTTT. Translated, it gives CSVEGAGAKLFF.

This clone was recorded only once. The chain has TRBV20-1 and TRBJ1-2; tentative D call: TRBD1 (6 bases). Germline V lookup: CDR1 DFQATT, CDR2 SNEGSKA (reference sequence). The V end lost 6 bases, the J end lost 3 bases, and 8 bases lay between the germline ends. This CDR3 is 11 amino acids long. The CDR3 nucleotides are TGCAGTGCCAACAGGGACTATGGCTACACCTTC. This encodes CSANRDYGYTF.

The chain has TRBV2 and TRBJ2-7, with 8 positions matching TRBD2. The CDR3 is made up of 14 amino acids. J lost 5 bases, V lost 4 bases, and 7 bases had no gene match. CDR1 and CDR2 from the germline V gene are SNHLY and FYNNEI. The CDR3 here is CASSVSPREDEQYV. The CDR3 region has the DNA TGTGCCAGCAGTGTTTCACCGCGGGAGGACGAGCAGTACGTC.

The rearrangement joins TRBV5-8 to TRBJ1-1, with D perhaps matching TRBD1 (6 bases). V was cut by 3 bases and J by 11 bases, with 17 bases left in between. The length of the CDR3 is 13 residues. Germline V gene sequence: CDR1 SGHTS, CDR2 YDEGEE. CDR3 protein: CASSSGPGAGAFF. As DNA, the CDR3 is TGTGCCAGCAGCTCCGGTCCGGGGGCAGGGGCTTTCTTT.

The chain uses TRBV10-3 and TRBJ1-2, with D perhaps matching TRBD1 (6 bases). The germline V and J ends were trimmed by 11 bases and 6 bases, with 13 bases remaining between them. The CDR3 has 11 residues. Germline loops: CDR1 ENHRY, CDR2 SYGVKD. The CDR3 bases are TGTGCCGTGGGGGCAGGGGATGGCTACACCTTC. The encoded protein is CAVGAGDGYTF.

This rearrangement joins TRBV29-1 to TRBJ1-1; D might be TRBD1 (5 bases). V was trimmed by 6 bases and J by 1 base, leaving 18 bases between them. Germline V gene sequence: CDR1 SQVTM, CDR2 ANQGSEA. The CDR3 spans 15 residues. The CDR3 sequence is CSVGNPGGGNTEAFF. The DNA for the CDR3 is TGCAGCGTCGGTAATCCGGGGGGAGGGAACACTGAAGCTTTCTTT. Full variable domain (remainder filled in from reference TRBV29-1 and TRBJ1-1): SAVISQKPSRDICQRGTSLTIQCQVDSQVTMMFWYRQQPGQSLTLIATANQGSEATYESGFVIDKFPISRPNLTFSTLTVSNMSPEDSSIYLCSVGNPGGGNTEAFFGQGTRLTVV.

The CDR3 DNA reads as TGTGCCAGCAGTTATCGCAGGGCTTCAGATACGCAGTATTTT. It codes for CASSYRRASDTQYF. V gene TRBV6-5 combines with J gene TRBJ2-3, with a weak D call TRBD1 (5 bases). In germline, CDR1 is MNHEY, CDR2 SVGAGI. The V and J ends lost 3 bases and 4 bases respectively, with 11 bases between them. The CDR3 loop spans 14 amino acids.

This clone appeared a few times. CDR3 sequence reads: CASRTGGRYNEQFF. DNA for the CDR3: TGTGCCAGCAGGACAGGGGGCAGATACAATGAGCAGTTCTTC. J is TRBJ2-1 and V is TRBV27, with 10 bases fitting TRBD1. CDR3 length: 14 residues. Losses at the gene ends were 6 bases for V and 4 bases for J; bases not matched to a gene: 3. Germline V gene lookup returns CDR1 MNHEY and CDR2 SMNVEV (reference sequence).